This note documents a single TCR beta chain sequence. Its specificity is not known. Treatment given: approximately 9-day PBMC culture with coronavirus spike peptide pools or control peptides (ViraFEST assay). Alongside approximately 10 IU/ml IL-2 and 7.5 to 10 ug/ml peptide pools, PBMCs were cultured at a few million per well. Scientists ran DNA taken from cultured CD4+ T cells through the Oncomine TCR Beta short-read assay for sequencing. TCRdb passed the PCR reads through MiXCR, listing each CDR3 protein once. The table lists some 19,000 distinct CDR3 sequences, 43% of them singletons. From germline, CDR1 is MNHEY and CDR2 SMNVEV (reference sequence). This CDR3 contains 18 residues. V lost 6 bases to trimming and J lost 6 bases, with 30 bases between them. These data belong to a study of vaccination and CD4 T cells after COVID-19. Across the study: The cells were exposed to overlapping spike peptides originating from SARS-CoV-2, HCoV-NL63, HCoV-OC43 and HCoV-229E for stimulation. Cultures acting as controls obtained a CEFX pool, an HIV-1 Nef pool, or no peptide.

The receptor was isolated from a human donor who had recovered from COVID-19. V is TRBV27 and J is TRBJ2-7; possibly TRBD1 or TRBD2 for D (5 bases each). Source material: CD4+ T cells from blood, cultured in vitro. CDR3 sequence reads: CASRLRNRDPSLGSEQYF. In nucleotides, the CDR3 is TGTGCCAGCAGACTAAGAAACCGGGACCCCAGCCTGGGCTCCGAGCAGTACTTC.